This T cell receptor (beta chain) was identified during a study of T-cell memory formation after mild COVID-19. General study findings and limits: Pre-infection memory harbored some responding clones, suggesting cross-reactive memory joined.

Via MiXCR, TCRdb re-called the 5' RACE reads, giving one row per CDR3 protein. The sample consists of 300,000 to 400,000 distinct CDR3 sequences, approximately 15% of them appearing once. The CDR3 is 14 residues long. Germline loops: CDR1 SQVTM, CDR2 ANQGSEA. V lost 7 bases, J lost 1 base, and 13 bases lay in between. This clonotype was detected only a few times. Antigen unknown. The sequenced material came from PBMCs or a T cell subset sorted from them (not recorded which). The receptor's source is a man aged 18 to 35 who had mild COVID-19 (a few samples of this study predate the infection). Cell type and time point are not known. This rearrangement joins TRBV29-1 to TRBJ2-2, with TRBD1 as a possible D gene (6 bases). CDR3 sequence (DNA): TGCAGCGGAAGGAGGACAGAGAACACCGGGGAGCTGTTTTTT. Translation gives CSGRRTENTGELFF.